Sequencing of this T cell receptor (beta chain) was carried out in a study of regulatory T cells in long-lasting Graves disease. The sample's time point: newly diagnosed GD, antithyroid drugs for less than 3 months. Isolated PBMC RNA provided the starting material for the TCR library. This clonotype has a count of ten or more. Germline CDR1 reads LGHNA; CDR2 reads YSLEER. Trimming removed 0 bases from V and 0 bases from J, with 14 bases in between. This CDR3 contains 17 residues. Relying on iRepertoire HTBI primers and Arm-PCR of CDR3 regions, the team built TCR beta libraries. From the multiplex PCR reads, TCRdb called clonotypes with MiXCR, one entry per CDR3 protein. Of more than 300,000 distinct CDR3 sequences listed, roughly 10% are singletons. The sample also formed part of further work on T cells in Graves' hyperthyroidism and ophthalmopathy. That source notes: Most expanded thyroid clonotypes above 0.001 recurred in blood.

Sequences were derived from peripheral blood mononuclear cells (PBMCs), sampled at new diagnosis, from a patient treated with antithyroid drugs. The genes are TRBV4-3 and TRBJ1-1; D is undetermined. The receptor's source is a woman aged 18-29 years with Graves disease. The CDR3: CASSQDQRATMNTEAFF. CDR3 DNA: TGCGCCAGCAGCCAAGATCAAAGAGCGACCATGAACACTGAAGCTTTCTTT.